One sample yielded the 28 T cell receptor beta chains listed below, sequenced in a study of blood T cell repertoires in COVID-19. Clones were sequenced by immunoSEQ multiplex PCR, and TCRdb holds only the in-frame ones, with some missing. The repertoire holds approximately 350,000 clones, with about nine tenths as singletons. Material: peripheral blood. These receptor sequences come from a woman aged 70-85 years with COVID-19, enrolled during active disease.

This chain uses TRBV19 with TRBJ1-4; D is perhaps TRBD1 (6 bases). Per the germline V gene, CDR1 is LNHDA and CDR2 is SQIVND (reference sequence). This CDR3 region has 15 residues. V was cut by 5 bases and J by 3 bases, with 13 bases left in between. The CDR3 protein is CASSRTGTSNEKLFF. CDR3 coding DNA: TGTGCCAGTAGTCGTACAGGGACATCTAATGAAAAACTGTTTTTT. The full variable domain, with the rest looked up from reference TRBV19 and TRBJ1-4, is DGGITQSPKYLFRKEGQNVTLSCEQNLNHDAMYWYRQDPGQGLRLIYYSQIVNDFQKGDIAEGYSVSREKKESFPLTVTSAQKNPTAFYLCASSRTGTSNEKLFFGSGTQLSVL.

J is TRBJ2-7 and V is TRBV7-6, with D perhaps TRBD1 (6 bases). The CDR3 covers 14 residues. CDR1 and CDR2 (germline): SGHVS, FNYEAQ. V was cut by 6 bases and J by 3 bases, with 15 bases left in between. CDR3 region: CASSVQGRGYEQYF. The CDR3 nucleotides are TGTGCCAGCAGTGTACAGGGTAGGGGCTACGAGCAGTACTTC.

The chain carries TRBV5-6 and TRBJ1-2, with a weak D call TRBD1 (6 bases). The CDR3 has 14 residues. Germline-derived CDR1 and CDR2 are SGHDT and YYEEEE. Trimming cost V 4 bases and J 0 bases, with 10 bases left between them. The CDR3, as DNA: TGTGCCAGCAGCCTACAGGGACCTAACTATGGCTACACCTTC. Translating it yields CASSLQGPNYGYTF.

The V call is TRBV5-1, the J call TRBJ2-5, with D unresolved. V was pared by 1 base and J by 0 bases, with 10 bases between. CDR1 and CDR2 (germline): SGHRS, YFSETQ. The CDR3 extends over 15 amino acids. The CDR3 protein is CASSLLPRDQETQYF. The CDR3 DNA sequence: TGCGCCAGCAGCTTGCTACCCCGGGACCAAGAGACCCAGTACTTC.

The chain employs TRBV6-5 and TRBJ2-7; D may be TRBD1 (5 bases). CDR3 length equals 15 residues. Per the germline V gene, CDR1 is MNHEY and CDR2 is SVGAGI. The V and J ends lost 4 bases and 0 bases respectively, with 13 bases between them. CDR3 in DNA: TGTGCCAGCAGTTCTACAGGCCACCTCTCCTACGAGCAGTACTTC. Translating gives CASSSTGHLSYEQYF.

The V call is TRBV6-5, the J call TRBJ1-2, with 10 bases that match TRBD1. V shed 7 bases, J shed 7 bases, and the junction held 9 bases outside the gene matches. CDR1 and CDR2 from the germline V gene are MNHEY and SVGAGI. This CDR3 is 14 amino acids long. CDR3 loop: CASTQDRGGVGYTF. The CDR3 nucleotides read TGTGCCAGCACCCAGGACAGGGGGGGAGTTGGCTACACCTTC.

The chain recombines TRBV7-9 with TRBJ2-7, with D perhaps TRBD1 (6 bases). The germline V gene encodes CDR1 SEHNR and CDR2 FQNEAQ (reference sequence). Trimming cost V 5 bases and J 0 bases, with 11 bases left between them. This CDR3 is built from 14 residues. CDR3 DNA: TGTGCCAGCAGCAAGACAGGTATCTCCTACGAGCAGTACTTC. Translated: CASSKTGISYEQYF.

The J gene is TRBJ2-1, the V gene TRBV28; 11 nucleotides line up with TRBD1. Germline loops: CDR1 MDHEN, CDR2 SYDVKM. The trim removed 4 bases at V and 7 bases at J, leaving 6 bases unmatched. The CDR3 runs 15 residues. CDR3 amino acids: CASSSPGQGENEQFF. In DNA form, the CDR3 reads TGTGCCAGCAGTTCTCCGGGACAGGGGGAAAATGAGCAGTTCTTC.

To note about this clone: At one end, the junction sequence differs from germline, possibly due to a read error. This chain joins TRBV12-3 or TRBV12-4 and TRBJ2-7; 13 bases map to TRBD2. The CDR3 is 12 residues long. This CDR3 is CASSFGLAGAKF. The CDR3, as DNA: TGTGCCAGCAGTTTTGGACTAGCGGGGGCTAAGTTC.

CDR3 amino acids: CASSPTGDVEKLFF. CDR3 DNA: TGCGCCAGCAGTCCAACAGGGGATGTGGAAAAACTGTTTTTT. The gene calls are TRBV5-1 and TRBJ1-4, with 7 bases lining up with TRBD1. V was clipped by 5 bases and J by 8 bases; unmatched bases: 9. The CDR3 is 14 residues long. CDR1 is SGHRS, CDR2 YFSETQ, per germline.

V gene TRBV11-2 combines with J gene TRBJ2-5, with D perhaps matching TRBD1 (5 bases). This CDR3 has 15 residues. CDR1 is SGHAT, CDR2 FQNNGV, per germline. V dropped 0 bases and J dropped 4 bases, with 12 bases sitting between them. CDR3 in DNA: TGTGCCAGCAGCTTAGATCAAGTAGGGGTAGAGACCCAGTACTTC. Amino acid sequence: CASSLDQVGVETQYF.

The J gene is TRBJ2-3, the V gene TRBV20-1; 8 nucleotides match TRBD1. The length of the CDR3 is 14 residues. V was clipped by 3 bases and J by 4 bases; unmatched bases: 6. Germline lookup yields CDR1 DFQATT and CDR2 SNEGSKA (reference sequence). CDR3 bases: TGCAGTGCTAGTTCAGGGGGCAATTCAGATACGCAGTATTTT. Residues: CSASSGGNSDTQYF.

The CDR3 loop reads CASSQDLPGGTGGGYTF. DNA of the CDR3: TGTGCCAGCAGCCAAGATCTTCCGGGAGGGACAGGGGGCGGCTACACCTTC. The rearrangement joins TRBV14 to TRBJ1-2; 12 nucleotides align to TRBD1. The CDR3 is made up of 17 amino acids. Trimming took 0 bases from V and 8 from J; bases not matched to a gene: 10. CDR1 SGHDN and CDR2 FVKESK come from the germline V gene. The whole variable domain, remainder taken from reference TRBV14 and TRBJ1-2, is EAGVTQFPSHSVIEKGQTVTLRCDPISGHDNLYWYRRVMGKEIKFLLHFVKESKQDESGMPNNRFLAERTGGTYSTLKVQPAELEDSGVYFCASSQDLPGGTGGGYTFGSGTRLTVV.

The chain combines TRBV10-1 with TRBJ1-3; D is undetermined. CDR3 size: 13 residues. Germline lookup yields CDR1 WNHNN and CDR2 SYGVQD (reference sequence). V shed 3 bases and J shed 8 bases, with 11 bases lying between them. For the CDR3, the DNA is TGCGCCAGCAGTGACAGGTCTTGGTACACCATATATTTT. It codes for CASSDRSWYTIYF.

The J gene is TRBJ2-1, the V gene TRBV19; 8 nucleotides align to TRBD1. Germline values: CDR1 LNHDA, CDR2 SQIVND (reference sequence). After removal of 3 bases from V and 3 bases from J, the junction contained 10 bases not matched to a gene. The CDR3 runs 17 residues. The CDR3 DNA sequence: TGTGCCAGTAGTATCTCCCTCGGACAGGGCTTCTACAATGAGCAGTTCTTC. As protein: CASSISLGQGFYNEQFF. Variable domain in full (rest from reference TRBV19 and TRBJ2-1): DGGITQSPKYLFRKEGQNVTLSCEQNLNHDAMYWYRQDPGQGLRLIYYSQIVNDFQKGDIAEGYSVSREKKESFPLTVTSAQKNPTAFYLCASSISLGQGFYNEQFFGPGTRLTVL.

The DNA for the CDR3 is TGTGCCAGCAGCTTTACTAGCGGGGGTCAAGGGGATGAGCAGTTCTTC. Protein sequence: CASSFTSGGQGDEQFF. J is TRBJ2-1 and V is TRBV7-6, with 11 positions matching TRBD2. CDR1 and CDR2 from the germline V gene are SGHVS and FNYEAQ. V shed 3 bases, J shed 8 bases, and the junction held 9 bases outside the gene matches. CDR3 size: 16 residues.

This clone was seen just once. The DNA for the CDR3 is TGTGCCAGCAGTGAAGAGGACAGGGAAGCAACTAATGAAAAACTGTTTTTT. It translates to CASSEEDREATNEKLFF. The rearrangement joins TRBV2 to TRBJ1-4, with 8 bases aligning to TRBD1. With V trimmed by 1 base and J by 0 bases, 4 bases remained unmatched. CDR1 and CDR2 (germline): SNHLY, FYNNEI. This CDR3 comprises 17 residues.

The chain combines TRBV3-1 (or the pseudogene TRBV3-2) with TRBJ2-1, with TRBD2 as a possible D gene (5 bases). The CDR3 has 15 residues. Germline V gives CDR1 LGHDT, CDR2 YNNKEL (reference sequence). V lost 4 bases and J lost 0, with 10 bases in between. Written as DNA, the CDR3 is TGTGCCAGCAGCCCAAGCGGCAGCTCCTACAATGAGCAGTTCTTC. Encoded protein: CASSPSGSSYNEQFF.

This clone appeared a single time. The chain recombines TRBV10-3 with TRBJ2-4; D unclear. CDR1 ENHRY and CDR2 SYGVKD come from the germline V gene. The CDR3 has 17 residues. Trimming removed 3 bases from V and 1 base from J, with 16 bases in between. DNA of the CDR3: TGTGCCATCAGTGATTCACCTCTAGTATTGGCCAAAAACATTCAGTACTTC. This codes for CAISDSPLVLAKNIQYF.

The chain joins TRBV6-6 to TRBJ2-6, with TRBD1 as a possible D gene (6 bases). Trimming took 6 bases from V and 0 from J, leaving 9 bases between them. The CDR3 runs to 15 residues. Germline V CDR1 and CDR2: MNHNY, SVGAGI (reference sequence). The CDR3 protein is CASSHRDSGANVLTF. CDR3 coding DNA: TGTGCCAGCAGCCACAGGGACTCTGGGGCCAACGTCCTGACTTTC.

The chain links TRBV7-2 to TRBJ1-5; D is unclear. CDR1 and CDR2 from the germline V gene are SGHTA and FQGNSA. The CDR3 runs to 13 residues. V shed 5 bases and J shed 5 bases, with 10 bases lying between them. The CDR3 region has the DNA TGTGCCAGCAGCGGCCACGAGGATCAGCCCCAGCATTTT. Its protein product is CASSGHEDQPQHF.

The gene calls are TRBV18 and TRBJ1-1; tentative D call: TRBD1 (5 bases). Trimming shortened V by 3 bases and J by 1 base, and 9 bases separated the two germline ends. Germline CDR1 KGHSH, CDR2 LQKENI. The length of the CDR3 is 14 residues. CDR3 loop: CASSPWTQNTEAFF. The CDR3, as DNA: TGTGCCAGCTCACCCTGGACACAGAACACTGAAGCTTTCTTT.

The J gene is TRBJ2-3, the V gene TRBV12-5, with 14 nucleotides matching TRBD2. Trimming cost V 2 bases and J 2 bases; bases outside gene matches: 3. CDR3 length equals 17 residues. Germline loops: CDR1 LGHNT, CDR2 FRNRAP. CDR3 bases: TGTGCTAGTGGTTTGCGACTAGCGGGGGGGATCACAGATACGCAGTATTTT. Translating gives CASGLRLAGGITDTQYF.

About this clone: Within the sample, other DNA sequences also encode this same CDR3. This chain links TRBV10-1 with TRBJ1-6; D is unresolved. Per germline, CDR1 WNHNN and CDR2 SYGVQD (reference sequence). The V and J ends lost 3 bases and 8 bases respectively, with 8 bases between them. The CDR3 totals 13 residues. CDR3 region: CASSDRVDSPLHF. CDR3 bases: TGCGCCAGCAGTGATCGGGTTGATTCACCCCTCCACTTT.

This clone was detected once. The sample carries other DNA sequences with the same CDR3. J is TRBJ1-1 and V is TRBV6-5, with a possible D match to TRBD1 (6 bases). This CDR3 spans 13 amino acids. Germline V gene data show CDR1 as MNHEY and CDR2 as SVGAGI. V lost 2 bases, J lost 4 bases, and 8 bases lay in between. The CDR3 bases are TGTGCCAGCAGTTACAGGGGGAGCACTGAAGCTTTCTTT. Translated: CASSYRGSTEAFF.

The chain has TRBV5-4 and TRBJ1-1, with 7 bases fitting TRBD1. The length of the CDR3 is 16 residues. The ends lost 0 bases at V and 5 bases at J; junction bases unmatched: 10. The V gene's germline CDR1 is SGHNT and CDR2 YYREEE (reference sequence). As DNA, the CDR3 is TGTGCCAGCAGCTTGGGAGGAAGGGGGCTGGGGACTGAAGCTTTCTTT. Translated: CASSLGGRGLGTEAFF.

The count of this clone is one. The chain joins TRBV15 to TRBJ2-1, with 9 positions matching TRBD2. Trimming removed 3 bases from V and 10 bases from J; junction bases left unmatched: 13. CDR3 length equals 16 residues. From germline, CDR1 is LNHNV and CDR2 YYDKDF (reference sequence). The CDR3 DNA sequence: TGTGCCACCAGCAGGGACCCGGGGGCGACTAGCGGCGAGCAGTTCTTC. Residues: CATSRDPGATSGEQFF.

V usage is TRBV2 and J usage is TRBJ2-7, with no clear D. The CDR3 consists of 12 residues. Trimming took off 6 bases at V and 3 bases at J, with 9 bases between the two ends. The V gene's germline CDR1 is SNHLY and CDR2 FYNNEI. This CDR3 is CASSALYYEQYF. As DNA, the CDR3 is TGTGCCAGCAGCGCTCTCTACTACGAGCAGTACTTC.